This entry describes one TCR beta chain. These data are taken from a study of CD8 T cells in Susac syndrome. Sequencing of TCR beta was undertaken in CD8+ and CD4+ T cells derived from blood. TEMRA cells were FACS-enriched, unlike CD8+ and CD4+ T cells, which were negatively isolated. This CDR3 contains 13 residues. In germline, CDR1 is GTSNPN, CDR2 SVGIG (reference sequence). V shed 0 bases and J 2 bases; nucleotides not matched to a gene: 1. An input of roughly 0.5 to 1 ug of RNA was subjected to reverse transcription using random hexamers. One entry per CDR3 protein, called by TCRdb with MiXCR from the immunoSEQ multiplex PCR reads. Of 250,000 to 300,000 distinct CDR3 sequences listed, approximately 85% are singletons.

V usage is TRBV30 and J usage is TRBJ2-7; 7 bases fit TRBD2. The sequenced material came from CD8+ T cells from PBMCs. The receptor was derived from a human donor with multiple sclerosis. In DNA form, the CDR3 reads TGTGCCTGGAGTGTAGCGGGAACCTACGAGCAGTACTTC. Protein product: CAWSVAGTYEQYF. The variable domain in full, completed from reference TRBV30 and TRBJ2-7, reads SQTIHQWPATLVQPVGSPLSLECTVEGTSNPNLYWYRQAAGRGLQLLFYSVGIGQISSEVPQNLSASRPQDRQFILSSKKLLLSDSGFYLCAWSVAGTYEQYFGPGTRLTVT.